This TCR beta chain was sequenced in a study of T cell changes during pregnancy in multiple sclerosis (dated by TCRdb to about 2019). Regarding the research as a whole: The study examined how the T cell repertoire changed over the course of pregnancy in women with multiple sclerosis.

Libraries were built with the immunoSEQ multiplex PCR assay. TCRdb retrieved this table from immuneACCESS and kept in-frame rearrangements only. Not all clones are present; in checked studies, unresolved V genes account for under half, and no reason is known for the remainder. A total of approximately 49,000 clones appear in this sample, roughly 85% of them only once. The ten largest clones take up 1.2% of the sample. About this clone itself: The antigen it recognizes is unknown. No quality values exist for individual bases; no much larger clone is one base distant.

A distance of 18 bases separates the germline ends of V and J, which lose 6 bases and 7 bases respectively. Based on the germline V gene (reference sequence), the CDR1 and CDR2 sequences are LNHDA and SQIVND. The CDR3 starts with the cysteine, ends with the phenylalanine, and has 14 residues. The DNA shown is the 42-base CDR3, in frame from base 1. The sequence is built from TRBV19 and TRBJ1-1, with the identity of the D gene unclear. The sequenced sample was CD4+ T cells from peripheral blood mononuclear cells, obtained in the second trimester of pregnancy. The receptor comes from a female donor with multiple sclerosis, enrolled in a pregnancy study. DNA sequence: TGTGCCAGTAGGACCTTCGCCGACACAGTTGAAGCTTTCTTT. The translation is CASRTFADTVEAFF.